These T cell receptor beta chains were read from a single sample in a study of radiation and T cells in renal cell carcinoma. The protocol was immunoSEQ multiplex PCR, while the TCRdb copy is restricted to in-frame clones and leaves out a portion. This repertoire shows around 180,000 clones, approximately 90% found once; its top ten account for roughly 10%. Material: blood, obtained from a patient whose treatment included radiotherapy and nephrectomy. These receptors all come from a woman aged 50 to 65 with renal cell carcinoma. The CDR3 runs from the conserved cysteine through the conserved F or W. A D gene is named only where the DNA matches it firmly. Size values are once, few and many counts, or a class for expanded clones, and some rows have none.

size,J,D,V,CDR3,DNA
-,TRBJ2-5,TRBD1,TRBV5-1,CASSGTGGRETQYF,TGCGCCAGCAGCGGGACAGGGGGCCGGGAGACCCAGTACTTC
-,TRBJ2-7,-,TRBV19,CASSFSRGGEQYF,TGTGCCAGTAGTTTCTCGAGGGGTGGCGAGCAGTACTTC
-,TRBJ1-2,TRBD1,TRBV6-5,CASRRQGADNYGYTF,TGTGCCAGCAGACGACAGGGGGCTGATAACTATGGCTACACCTTC
-,TRBJ2-2,-,TRBV19,CASNMRVAGELFF,TGTGCCAGTAACATGCGGGTGGCCGGGGAGCTGTTTTTT
-,TRBJ2-1,-,TRBV11-2,CASSPSSYNEQFF,TGTGCCAGCAGCCCCAGCTCCTACAATGAGCAGTTCTTC
-,TRBJ2-7,TRBD1,TRBV19,CASSPGAGQGAKEQYF,TGTGCCAGTAGTCCGGGCGCGGGACAGGGGGCGAAGGAGCAGTACTTC
few,TRBJ2-7,TRBD2,TRBV18,CASSLTSGGSYEQYF,TGTGCCAGCTCACTTACTAGCGGGGGCTCCTACGAGCAGTACTTC
-,TRBJ2-7,-,TRBV19,CASSIYDAPDEQYF,TGTGCCAGTAGTATATATGACGCTCCTGACGAGCAGTACTTC
-,TRBJ1-2,TRBD1,TRBV19,CASSPRGSDYGYTF,TGTGCCAGTAGCCCCAGGGGGTCTGACTATGGCTACACCTTC
-,TRBJ1-1,TRBD1,TRBV6-1,CASSKDRAQTEAFF,TGTGCCAGCAGTAAAGACAGGGCGCAAACTGAAGCTTTCTTT
-,TRBJ2-1,TRBD2,TRBV5-1,CASSLGRGVYNEQFF,TGCGCCAGCAGCTTAGGGCGGGGGGTCTACAATGAGCAGTTCTTC
once,TRBJ2-1,-,TRBV4-3,CASSLGQTILGYNEQFF,TGCGCCAGCAGCCTTGGACAGACTATTTTGGGCTACAATGAGCAGTTCTTC
-,TRBJ1-2,TRBD1,TRBV6-5,CASSTRQGNYGYTF,TGTGCCAGCAGCACCCGACAGGGAAACTATGGCTACACCTTC
-,TRBJ2-3,-,TRBV7-9,CASSLAGSYTDTQYF,TGTGCCAGCAGCTTAGCGGGTAGCTACACAGATACGCAGTATTTT
-,TRBJ2-5,TRBD2,TRBV7-8,CASRNTREGTQYF,TGTGCCAGCAGAAACACACGGGAGGGGACCCAGTACTTC
-,TRBJ2-7,-,TRBV19,CASGGIYEQYF,TGTGCCAGTGGGGGGATCTACGAGCAGTACTTC
-,TRBJ1-2,-,TRBV7-9,CASSRSGTLANYGYTF,TGTGCCAGCAGCCGGAGTGGGACGCTCGCTAACTATGGCTACACCTTC
-,TRBJ1-4,-,TRBV19,CASSIPSDDEKLFF,TGTGCCAGTAGTATTCCGTCCGACGACGAAAAACTGTTTTTT
-,TRBJ1-6,-,TRBV30,CACRARGHNSLHF,TGTGCCTGTCGGGCCCGGGGACACAACTCCCTCCACTTT
few,TRBJ2-5,-,TRBV2,CASRVGHGETQYF,TGTGCCAGCAGAGTCGGACATGGGGAGACCCAGTACTTC
-,TRBJ1-1,-,TRBV7-3,CASSLTANTEAFF,TGTGCCAGCAGCCTAACAGCGAACACTGAAGCTTTCTTT
-,TRBJ1-2,-,TRBV5-1,CASSLGRRSNYGYTF,TGCGCCAGCAGCTTGGGCAGGCGCTCTAACTATGGCTACACCTTC
-,TRBJ2-5,TRBD2,TRBV7-8,CASSLYGTSGGGYQETQYF,TGTGCCAGCAGCTTATACGGGACTAGCGGGGGAGGGTACCAAGAGACCCAGTACTTC
-,TRBJ1-4,-,TRBV6-5,CASSQQGSREKLFF,TGTGCCAGCAGTCAACAGGGATCGAGGGAAAAACTGTTTTTT
-,TRBJ1-2,TRBD1,TRBV29-1,CSVKLDRVGYTF,TGCAGCGTCAAATTGGACAGGGTTGGCTACACCTTC
once,TRBJ1-5,-,TRBV4-1,CASSQVQVPQPQHF,TGCGCCAGCAGCCAAGTACAGGTCCCCCAGCCCCAGCATTTT
-,TRBJ1-1,-,TRBV2,CARNVGGNTEAFF,TGTGCCAGAAATGTGGGGGGGAACACTGAAGCTTTCTTT
-,TRBJ2-7,TRBD1,TRBV2,CASSLQGSSYEQYF,TGTGCCAGCAGCTTACAGGGGAGCTCCTACGAGCAGTACTTC
-,TRBJ1-1,-,TRBV27,CASSQTVGVTEAFF,TGTGCCAGCAGTCAAACGGTCGGGGTCACTGAAGCTTTCTTT
-,TRBJ1-1,TRBD1,TRBV9,CASSSLPGGTEAFF,TGTGCCAGCAGCTCCTTACCAGGGGGAACTGAAGCTTTCTTT
-,TRBJ1-2,-,TRBV10-3,CAISEIGRNGYTF,TGTGCCATCAGTGAAATCGGTCGAAATGGCTACACCTTC
once,TRBJ1-3,TRBD1,TRBV19,CASSATGDPGNTIYF,TGTGCCAGTAGCGCGACAGGGGATCCTGGAAACACCATATATTTT
-,TRBJ1-5,-,TRBV18,CATSREGLQGNQPQHF,TGTGCCACCTCCCGGGAGGGGCTGCAGGGTAATCAGCCCCAGCATTTT
once,TRBJ2-5,-,TRBV18,CASSKGHGETQYF,TGTGCCAGCTCCAAGGGCCACGGAGAGACCCAGTACTTC
-,TRBJ1-2,TRBD1,TRBV19,CASSTDRGFRRNYGYTF,TGTGCCAGTAGTACAGACAGGGGATTCAGGAGAAACTATGGCTACACCTTC
-,TRBJ1-1,-,TRBV11-3,CASSLTANTEAFF,TGTGCCAGCAGCTTGACAGCGAACACTGAAGCTTTCTTT
-,TRBJ2-1,TRBD2,TRBV6-1,CASSEMGLAGGREQFF,TGTGCCAGCAGTGAAATGGGACTAGCGGGGGGCCGGGAGCAGTTCTTC
-,TRBJ2-2,TRBD1,TRBV2,CASLRDRAFNTGELFF,TGTGCCAGCCTCCGGGACAGGGCTTTCAACACCGGGGAGCTGTTTTTT
-,TRBJ1-3,-,TRBV7-2,CASSLVVESGNTIYF,TGTGCCAGCAGCTTAGTCGTCGAGTCTGGAAACACCATATATTTT
-,TRBJ2-7,-,TRBV7-2,CASNPGTPSYEQYF,TGTGCCAGCAATCCGGGTACCCCGTCCTACGAGCAGTACTTC
once,TRBJ2-7,-,TRBV25-1,CASGSYEQYF,TGTGCCAGTGGTTCCTACGAGCAGTACTTC
-,TRBJ2-3,TRBD1,TRBV9,CASSRGRQGVGTDTQYF,TGTGCCAGCAGCCGGGGGCGACAGGGGGTCGGCACAGATACGCAGTATTTT
-,TRBJ2-5,-,TRBV7-7,CASSRSSDPDETQYF,TGTGCTAGCAGCCGTTCTAGCGATCCTGACGAGACCCAGTACTTC
-,TRBJ2-4,-,TRBV2,CASSIDSRLAKNIQYF,TGTGCCAGCAGTATAGACAGTAGACTGGCCAAAAACATTCAGTACTTC
-,TRBJ2-5,-,TRBV7-2,CASSLSRTQETQYF,TGTGCCAGCAGCTTATCCCGGACACAAGAGACCCAGTACTTC
-,TRBJ1-2,-,TRBV7-8,CASSPRIPRYGYTF,TGTGCCAGCAGCCCCCGGATCCCGCGCTATGGCTACACCTTC
-,TRBJ2-3,-,TRBV5-1,CASSPDLTHSDTQYF,TGCGCCAGCAGCCCGGACTTGACTCACTCAGATACGCAGTATTTT
-,TRBJ2-1,TRBD2,TRBV18,CASSQRTSGDLSSYNEQFF,TGTGCCAGCTCACAGAGAACTAGCGGGGACCTTAGCTCCTACAATGAGCAGTTCTTC
-,TRBJ2-2,-,TRBV5-1,CASSSDAAGGELFF,TGCGCCAGCAGCTCGGATGCCGCGGGCGGGGAGCTGTTTTTT
-,TRBJ1-4,-,TRBV5-4,CASSRDRDGGNEKLFF,TGTGCCAGCAGCAGAGACCGGGACGGCGGGAATGAAAAACTGTTTTTT
-,TRBJ1-2,-,TRBV13,CADRVGPNYGYTF,TGTGCCGACCGGGTAGGCCCAAACTATGGCTACACCTTC
-,TRBJ1-6,-,TRBV19,CASTRTDNSPLHF,TGTGCCAGTACCCGGACGGATAATTCACCCCTCCACTTT
few,TRBJ2-1,TRBD2,TRBV7-8,CASSSGTSGRLNEQFF,TGTGCCAGCAGCTCCGGGACTAGCGGGCGATTGAATGAGCAGTTCTTC
-,TRBJ2-7,TRBD1,TRBV6-5,CASSYSGTGVTKQYF,TGTGCCAGCAGTTACTCGGGGACAGGGGTTACGAAGCAGTACTTC
-,TRBJ2-1,TRBD2,TRBV14,CASSQASGGNYNEQFF,TGTGCCAGCAGCCAAGCTAGCGGGGGGAACTACAATGAGCAGTTCTTC
-,TRBJ1-6,TRBD1,TRBV6-1,CASSERTGVYNSPLHF,TGTGCCAGCAGTGAACGGACAGGGGTCTATAATTCACCCCTCCACTTT
-,TRBJ2-2,-,TRBV7-9,CASRGLMNTGELFF,TGTGCCAGCAGAGGGCTAATGAACACCGGGGAGCTGTTTTTT
-,TRBJ1-1,TRBD1,TRBV6-6,CASNARTGGDTEAFF,TGTGCCAGCAACGCCAGGACAGGGGGTGACACTGAAGCTTTCTTT
-,TRBJ2-1,TRBD2,TRBV25-1,CASRPTSGGAMDEQFF,TGTGCCAGCAGACCCACTAGCGGGGGGGCCATGGATGAGCAGTTCTTC
-,TRBJ2-2,-,TRBV4-1,CASTTGAASATGELFF,TGCGCCAGCACTACGGGGGCAGCGTCGGCCACCGGGGAGCTGTTTTTT